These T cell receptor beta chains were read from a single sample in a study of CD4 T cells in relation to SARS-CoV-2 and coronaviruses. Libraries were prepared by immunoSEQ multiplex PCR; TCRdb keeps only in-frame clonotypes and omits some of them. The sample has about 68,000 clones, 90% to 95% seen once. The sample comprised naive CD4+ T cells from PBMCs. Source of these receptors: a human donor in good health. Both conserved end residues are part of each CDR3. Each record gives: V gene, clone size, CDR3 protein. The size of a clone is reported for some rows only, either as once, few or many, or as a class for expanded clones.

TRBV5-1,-,CASSRDAAYEQYF
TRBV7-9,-,CASSSPGDRGPLSTDTQYF
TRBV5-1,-,CASSYLAGPSYEQYF
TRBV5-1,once,CASSLAPGGGPGELFF
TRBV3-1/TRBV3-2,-,CASSQGTGYNYGYTF
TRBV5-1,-,CASSLGTATNEKLFF
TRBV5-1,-,CASSIDGDRVNTEAFF
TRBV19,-,CASSPIGQNNQPQHF
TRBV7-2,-,CASSLSSGGLNTQYF
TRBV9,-,CASSVVPLPLASSYNEQFF
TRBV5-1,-,CASSLTGQGGEQYF
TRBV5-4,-,CASSLEEAETQYF
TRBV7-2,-,CASSLNRVNEQYF
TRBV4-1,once,CASSQVTWGGMTDTQYF
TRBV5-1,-,CASSGSGPSYNEQFF
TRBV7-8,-,CASSPGFSGNTIYF
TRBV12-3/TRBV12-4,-,CASSWTFGGQYF
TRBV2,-,CASSGLAGVSTDTQYF
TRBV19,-,CASSAISNQPQHF
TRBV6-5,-,CASSLGRGGSETQYF
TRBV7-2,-,CASSLRGAGTDTQYF
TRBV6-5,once,CASSYAGGRGNQPQHF
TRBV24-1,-,CATSDLLMTSNTGELFF
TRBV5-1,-,CASSRTGGPEDTEAFF
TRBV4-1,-,CASSHAFGQRTHF
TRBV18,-,CASSLQGGYGYTF
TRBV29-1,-,CSAQPTNYNEQFF
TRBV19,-,CASSIGWAAPLHF
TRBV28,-,CASRQATEAFF
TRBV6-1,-,CASSESPRVGGYTF
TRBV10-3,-,CAISEGDRASYEQYF
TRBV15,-,CATSKFGAGAPGELFF
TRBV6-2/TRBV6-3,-,CASSYSAGAPAGYEQYF
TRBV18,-,CASSPNSYEQYF
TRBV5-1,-,CASSRGQGPETQYF
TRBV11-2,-,CASSLSSQETQYF
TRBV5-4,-,CASRAGQGTQETQYF
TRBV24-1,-,CATSDSRTSGTFQYF
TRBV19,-,CASSIGHPGYGYTF
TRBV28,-,CASSSDTYEQYF
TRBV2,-,CASSVSEGQPQHF
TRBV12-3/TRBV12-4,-,CASSLTGSREQYF
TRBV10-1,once,CASSESKGLAEHRFF
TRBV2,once,CASSRDSGNGYTF